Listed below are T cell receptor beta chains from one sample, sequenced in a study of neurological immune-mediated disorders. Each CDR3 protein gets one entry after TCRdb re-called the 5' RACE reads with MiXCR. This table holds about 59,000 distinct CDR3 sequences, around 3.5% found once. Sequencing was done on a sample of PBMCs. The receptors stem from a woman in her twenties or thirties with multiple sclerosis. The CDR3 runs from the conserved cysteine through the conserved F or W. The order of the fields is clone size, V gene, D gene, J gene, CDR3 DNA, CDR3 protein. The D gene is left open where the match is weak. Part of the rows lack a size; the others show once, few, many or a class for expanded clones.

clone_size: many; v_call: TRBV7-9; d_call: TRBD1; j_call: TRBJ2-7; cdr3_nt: TGTGCCAGCACTCCAGGGGGCAACTACGAGCAGTACTTC; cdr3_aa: CASTPGGNYEQYF
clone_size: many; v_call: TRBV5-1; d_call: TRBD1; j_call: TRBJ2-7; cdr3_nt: TGCGCCAGCAGCCCCGCCGGACAGGGTTTTTCCGAGCAGTACTTC; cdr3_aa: CASSPAGQGFSEQYF
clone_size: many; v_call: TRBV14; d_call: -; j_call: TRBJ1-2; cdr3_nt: TGTGCCAGCAGCCAAGATACAGGTCGCTATGGCTACACCTTC; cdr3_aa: CASSQDTGRYGYTF
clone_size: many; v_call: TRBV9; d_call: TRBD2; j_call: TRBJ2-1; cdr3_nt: TGTGCCAGCAGCGTTAGCGGGAGTTCATCGGATGAGCAGTTCTTC; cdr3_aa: CASSVSGSSSDEQFF
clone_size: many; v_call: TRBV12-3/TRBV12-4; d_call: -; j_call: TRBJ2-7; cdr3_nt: TGTGCCAGCAGCCCCGGCGGCTACGAGCAGTACTTC; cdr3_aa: CASSPGGYEQYF
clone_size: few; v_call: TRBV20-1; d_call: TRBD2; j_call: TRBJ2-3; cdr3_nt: TGCAGTGCTAGGCCGATTCTAGCGGGAATCACAGATACGCAGTATTTT; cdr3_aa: CSARPILAGITDTQYF
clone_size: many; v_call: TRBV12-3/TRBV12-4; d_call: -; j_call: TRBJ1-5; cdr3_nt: TGTGCCAGCAGCTTGGCCGGTGGGCAGCCCCAGCATTTT; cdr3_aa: CASSLAGGQPQHF
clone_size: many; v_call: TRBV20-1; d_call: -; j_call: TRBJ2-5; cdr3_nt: TGCAGTGCTAGAGAACCAGGGAAAGGATGGGAGACCCAGTACTTC; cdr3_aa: CSAREPGKGWETQYF
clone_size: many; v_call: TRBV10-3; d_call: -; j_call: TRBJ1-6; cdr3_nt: TGTGCCATCAGTGACAATTCACCCCTCAACTTT; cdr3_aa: CAISDNSPLNF
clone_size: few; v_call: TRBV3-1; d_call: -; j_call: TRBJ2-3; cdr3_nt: TGTGCCAGCAGCCAAGTACCAGCGGCGGATACGCAGTATTTT; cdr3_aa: CASSQVPAADTQYF
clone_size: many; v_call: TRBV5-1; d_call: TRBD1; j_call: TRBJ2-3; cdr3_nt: TGCGCCAGCAGCTTGGAGCGACAGGGTGGGACAGATACGCAGTATTTT; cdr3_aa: CASSLERQGGTDTQYF
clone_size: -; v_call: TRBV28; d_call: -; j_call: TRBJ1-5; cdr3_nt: TGTGCCAGCAGTTTTCCCGGGCAGCCCCAGCATTTT; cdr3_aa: CASSFPGQPQHF
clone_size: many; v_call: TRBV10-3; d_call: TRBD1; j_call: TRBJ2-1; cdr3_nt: TGTGCCGTCACACCGGGACAGGGGGTCTCCTACAATGAGCAGTTCTTC; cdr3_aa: CAVTPGQGVSYNEQFF
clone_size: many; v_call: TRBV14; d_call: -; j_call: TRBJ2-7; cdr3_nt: TGTGCCAGCAGCCAAGTACGGGGCAACGAGCAGTACTTC; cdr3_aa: CASSQVRGNEQYF
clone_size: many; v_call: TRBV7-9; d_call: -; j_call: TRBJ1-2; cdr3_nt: TGTGCCAGCAGCCGCCAGACGGGGAACTATGGCTACACCTTC; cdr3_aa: CASSRQTGNYGYTF
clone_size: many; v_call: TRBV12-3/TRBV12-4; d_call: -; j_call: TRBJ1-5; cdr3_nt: TGTGCCAGCAGTTTGGACGTTAGCAATCAGCCCCAGCATTTT; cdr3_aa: CASSLDVSNQPQHF
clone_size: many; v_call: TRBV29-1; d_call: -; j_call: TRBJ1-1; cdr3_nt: TGCAGCGGGAGCGAAACTGGGAGTTGGAGCACTGAAGCTTTCTTT; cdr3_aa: CSGSETGSWSTEAFF
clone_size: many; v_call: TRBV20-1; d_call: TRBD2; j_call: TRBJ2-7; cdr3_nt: TGCAGTGCTAGAGATAGCGGGAGGGCCTTCGAGCAGTACTTC; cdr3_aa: CSARDSGRAFEQYF
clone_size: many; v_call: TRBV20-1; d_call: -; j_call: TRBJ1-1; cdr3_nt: TGCAGTGCTAGACCGGGCGGAAGGTATGACACTGAAGCTTTCTTT; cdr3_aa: CSARPGGRYDTEAFF
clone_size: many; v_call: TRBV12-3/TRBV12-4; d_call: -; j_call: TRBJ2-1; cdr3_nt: TGTGCCAGCAGTTTAGGCAGGGGAAATGAGCAGTTCTTC; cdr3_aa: CASSLGRGNEQFF
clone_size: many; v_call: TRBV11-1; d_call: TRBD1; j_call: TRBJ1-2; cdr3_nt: TGTGCCAGCAGCTCCCCTACAGGGGCTATCGACTATGGCTACACCTTC; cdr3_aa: CASSSPTGAIDYGYTF
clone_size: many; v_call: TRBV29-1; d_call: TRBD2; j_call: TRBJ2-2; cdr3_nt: TGCAGCGTCCCCGCCATAGCGGGAGGAGACTGGACCGGGGAGCTGTTTTTT; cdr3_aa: CSVPAIAGGDWTGELFF
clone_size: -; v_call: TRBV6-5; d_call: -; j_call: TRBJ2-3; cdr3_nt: TGTGCCAGCAGAGGGACCTTAGATACGCAGTATTTT; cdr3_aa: CASRGTLDTQYF
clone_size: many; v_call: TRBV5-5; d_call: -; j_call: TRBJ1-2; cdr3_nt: TGTGCCAGCAGCTTGGTCCGCGCGGGGAATGGTGGCTACACCTTC; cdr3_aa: CASSLVRAGNGGYTF
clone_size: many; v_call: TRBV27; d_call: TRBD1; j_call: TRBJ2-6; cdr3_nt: TGTGCCAGCACGAGGGGGACAGGGAACACTGGGGCCAACGTCCTGACTTTC; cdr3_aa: CASTRGTGNTGANVLTF
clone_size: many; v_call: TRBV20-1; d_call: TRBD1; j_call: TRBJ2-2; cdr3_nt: TGCAGTGCTAGAAAGACAGGGGACCAGAACACCGGGGAGCTGTTTTTT; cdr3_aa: CSARKTGDQNTGELFF
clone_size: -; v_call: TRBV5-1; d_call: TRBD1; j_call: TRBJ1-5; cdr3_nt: TGCGCCAGCAGCTTGATGGGACAGGGAAGCAATCAGCCCCAGAATTTT; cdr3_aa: CASSLMGQGSNQPQNF
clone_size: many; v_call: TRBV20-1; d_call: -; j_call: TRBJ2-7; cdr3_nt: TGCAGTGCTAGTCGGCCAGGGGTCGCAACCGTTTACGAGCAGTACTTC; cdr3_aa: CSASRPGVATVYEQYF
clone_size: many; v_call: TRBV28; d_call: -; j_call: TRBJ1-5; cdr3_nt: TGTGCCAGCGGGAGGCCGATGTATCAGCCCCAGAATTTT; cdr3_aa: CASGRPMYQPQNF
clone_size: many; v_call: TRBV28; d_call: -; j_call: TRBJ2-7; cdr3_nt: TGTGCCAGCAGTTTCCCCGCCCAGGGAGTAGGTTACGAGCAGTACTTC; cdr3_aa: CASSFPAQGVGYEQYF
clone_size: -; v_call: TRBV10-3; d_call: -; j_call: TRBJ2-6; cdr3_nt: TGTGCCATCAGGGGGGCTGGCACTGGGGCCAACGTCCTGACTTTC; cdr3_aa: CAIRGAGTGANVLTF
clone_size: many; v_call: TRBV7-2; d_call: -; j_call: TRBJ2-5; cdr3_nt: TGTGCCAGCAGCCCGTTTGCAAGCGGATACCAAGAGACCCAGTACTTC; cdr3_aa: CASSPFASGYQETQYF
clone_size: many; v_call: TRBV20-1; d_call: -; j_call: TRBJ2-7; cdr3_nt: TGCAGTGCTAGAGATAACAGGAGGGTCGACGAGCAGTACTTC; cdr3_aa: CSARDNRRVDEQYF
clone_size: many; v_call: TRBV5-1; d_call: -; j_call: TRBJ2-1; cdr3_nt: TGCGCCAGCAGCTTTGGCGGGGTAGGGAATGAGCAGTTCTTC; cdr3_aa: CASSFGGVGNEQFF
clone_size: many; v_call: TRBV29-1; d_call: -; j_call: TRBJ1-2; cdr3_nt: TGCAGCGTTGAAGGAAGCGGGGCTAACTATGGCTACACCTTC; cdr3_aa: CSVEGSGANYGYTF
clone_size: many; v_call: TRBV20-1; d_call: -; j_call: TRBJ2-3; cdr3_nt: TGCAGTGCTAGCCCAGGGGCTAACACAGATACGCAGTATTTT; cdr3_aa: CSASPGANTDTQYF
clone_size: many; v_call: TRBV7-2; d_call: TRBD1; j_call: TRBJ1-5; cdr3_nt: TGTGCCAGCAGCACGGGACAGCTGGATCAGCCCCAGCATTTT; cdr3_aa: CASSTGQLDQPQHF
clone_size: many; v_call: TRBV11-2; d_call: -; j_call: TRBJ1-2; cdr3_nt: TGTGCCAGCAGCCCCCCCCGACGGGGGACGGGCTACACCTTC; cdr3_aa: CASSPPRRGTGYTF
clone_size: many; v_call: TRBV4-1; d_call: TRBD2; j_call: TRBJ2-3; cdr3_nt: TGCGCCAGCAGCCAAGGACTAGCGGGAGGGTCAGATACGCAGTATTTT; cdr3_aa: CASSQGLAGGSDTQYF